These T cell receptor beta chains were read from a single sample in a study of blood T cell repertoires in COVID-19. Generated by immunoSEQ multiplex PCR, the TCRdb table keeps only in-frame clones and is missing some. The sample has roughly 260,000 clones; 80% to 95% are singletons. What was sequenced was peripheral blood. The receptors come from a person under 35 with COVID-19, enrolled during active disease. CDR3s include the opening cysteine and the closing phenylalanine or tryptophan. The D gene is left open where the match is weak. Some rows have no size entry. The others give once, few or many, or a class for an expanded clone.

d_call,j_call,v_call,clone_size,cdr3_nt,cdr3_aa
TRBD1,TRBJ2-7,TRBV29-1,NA,TGCAGCGTTGGCGGGGACAGGGGGTCCTACGAGCAGTACTTC,CSVGGDRGSYEQYF
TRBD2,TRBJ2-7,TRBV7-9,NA,TGTGCCAGCAGCTTAGCTGGGCGGGAGGCCTACGAGCAGTACTTC,CASSLAGREAYEQYF
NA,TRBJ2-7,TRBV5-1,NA,TGCGCCAGCAGCTTGGCGCCAGGGCCCTACGAGCAGTACTTC,CASSLAPGPYEQYF
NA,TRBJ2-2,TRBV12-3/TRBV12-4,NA,TGTGCCAGCAGCGGGGGCACCGGGGAGCTGTTTTTT,CASSGGTGELFF
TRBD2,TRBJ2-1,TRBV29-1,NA,TGCAGCGGGGGTGGACTAGCCTACAATGAGCAGTTCTTC,CSGGGLAYNEQFF
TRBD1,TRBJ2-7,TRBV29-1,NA,TGCAGCGCCGGGACAGGGTTTGGGGGCGAGCAGTACTTC,CSAGTGFGGEQYF
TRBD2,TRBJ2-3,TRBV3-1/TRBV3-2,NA,TGTGCCAGCAGGCAAGCGGGAGGCACAGATACGCAGTATTTT,CASRQAGGTDTQYF
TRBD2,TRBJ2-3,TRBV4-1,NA,TGCGCCAGCAGCCACATCGGGACTAGCGGCACAGATACGCAGTATTTT,CASSHIGTSGTDTQYF
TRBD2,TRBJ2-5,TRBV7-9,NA,TGTGCCAGCAACGAGGGAGGGGAGACCCAGTACTTC,CASNEGGETQYF
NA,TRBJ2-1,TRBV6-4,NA,TGTGCCAGCAGTGGAGCTAGCAACAATGAGCAGTTCTTC,CASSGASNNEQFF
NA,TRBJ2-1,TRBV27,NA,TGTGCCAGCAGTTCCTCCGGGGGCTACAATGAGCAGTTCTTC,CASSSSGGYNEQFF
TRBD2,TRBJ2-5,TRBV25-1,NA,TGTGCCAGCAGTGAATTAAGCAGCGGGAGTGAACGAGAGACCCAGTACTTC,CASSELSSGSERETQYF
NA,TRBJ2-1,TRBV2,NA,TGTGCCAGCAGTGAATGGGTAGCGGTGTTAAACAATGAGCAGTTCTTC,CASSEWVAVLNNEQFF
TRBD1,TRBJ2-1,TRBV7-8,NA,TGTGCCAGCATCGGGACAGGGGCAACCGGCTACTACAATGAGCAGTTCTTC,CASIGTGATGYYNEQFF
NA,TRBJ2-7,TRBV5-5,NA,TGTGCCAGCAGCCACCAATTTAACCCAGGGTTCGGCGAGCAGTACTTC,CASSHQFNPGFGEQYF
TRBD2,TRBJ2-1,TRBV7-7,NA,TGTGCTAGCAGCCCGCATAGCGGGGTGGCCTACAATGAGCAGTTCTTC,CASSPHSGVAYNEQFF
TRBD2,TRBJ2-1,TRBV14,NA,TGTGCCAGCAGCCAAGCCGGGACTAGCGCCAATGAGCAGTTCTTC,CASSQAGTSANEQFF
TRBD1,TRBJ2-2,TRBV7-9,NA,TGTGCCAGCAGCTTACCCGGGACAGGTCCGACGGGCACCGGGGAGCTGTTTTTT,CASSLPGTGPTGTGELFF
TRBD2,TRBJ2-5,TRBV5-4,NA,TGTGCCAGCAGCTTGGTGGCGGGAGCTGGAGAGACCCAGTACTTC,CASSLVAGAGETQYF
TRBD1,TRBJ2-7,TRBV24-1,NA,TGTGCCACCAGTGATCCGACAGGGGGCGACGAGCAGTACTTC,CATSDPTGGDEQYF
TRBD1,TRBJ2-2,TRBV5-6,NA,TGTGCCAGCAGCGGACCGGGACAGGGTAACACCGGGGAGCTGTTTTTT,CASSGPGQGNTGELFF
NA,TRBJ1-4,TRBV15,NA,TGTGCCACCAGCAGACAGGGGGAAAAACTGTTTTTT,CATSRQGEKLFF
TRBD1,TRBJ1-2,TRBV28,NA,TGTGCCAGCAGTCCTCCCGGAGGGGGCGAAGGTGGCTACACCTTC,CASSPPGGGEGGYTF
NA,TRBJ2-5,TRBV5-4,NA,TGTGCCAGCAGCTTGGGACAACCGCAAGAGACCCAGTACTTC,CASSLGQPQETQYF
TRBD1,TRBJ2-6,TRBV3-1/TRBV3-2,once,TGTGCCAGCAGCCAAGACCCAGGACAGGCGGCCCTCTCTGGGGCCAACGTCCTGACTTTC,CASSQDPGQAALSGANVLTF
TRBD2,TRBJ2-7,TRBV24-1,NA,TGTGCCACCAGTGACGGACTAGCGGGTCCTACGGGGGAGCAGTACTTC,CATSDGLAGPTGEQYF
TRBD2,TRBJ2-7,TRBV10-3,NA,TGTGCCATAGCGGGAGGGCCGGGGGAGCAGTACTTC,CAIAGGPGEQYF
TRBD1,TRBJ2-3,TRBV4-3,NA,TGCGCCAGCAGCCAAAACAGGGGTAGCACAGATACGCAGTATTTT,CASSQNRGSTDTQYF
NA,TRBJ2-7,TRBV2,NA,TGTGCCAGCAGTGACGGTCCATGGAGCGAGCAGTACTTC,CASSDGPWSEQYF
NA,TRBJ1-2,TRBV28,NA,TGTGCCAGCAGTTTTCGCAGGGGCAGTGGCTACACCTTC,CASSFRRGSGYTF